These 24 T cell receptor beta chains share one sample of origin, sequenced in a study of T cells in Graves' hyperthyroidism and ophthalmopathy. TCR beta CDR3 region amplification was performed from RNA transcripts. A first-round RT-PCR of the TCR CDR3 used the HTBI primer set. TCRdb re-analysed the multiplex PCR reads in MiXCR, keeping a single row per CDR3 protein. The table shows 530,000 or so distinct CDR3 sequences, with roughly a quarter occurring only once. The specimen sequenced was blood. The receptors stem from a woman in her 30s with Graves' ophthalmopathy.

The table lists this clonotype with a few counts. The CDR3 DNA follows: TGCAGTGCTAGATGGGTTGGTGGCTACACCTTC. Its protein product is CSARWVGGYTF. The chain employs TRBV20-1 and TRBJ1-2; no firm D call. The CDR3 loop spans 11 amino acids. Per germline, CDR1 DFQATT and CDR2 SNEGSKA (reference sequence). The ends were cut back, 2 bases at V and 7 bases at J, with 8 bases in the middle.

This chain links TRBV20-1 with TRBJ1-2; D may be TRBD1 (5 bases). The CDR3 length is 16 residues. Germline V gene data show CDR1 as DFQATT and CDR2 as SNEGSKA (reference sequence). This chain's CDR3 is CISTNSLIGTNYGYTF. CDR3 DNA sequence: TGCATTTCCACCAACTCCCTGATAGGGACGAACTATGGCTACACCTTC.

This clonotype was found a few times. This sequence joins TRBV11-2 and TRBJ2-7; a possible D gene is TRBD2 (6 bases). Between the trimmed V and J ends, which lost 5 bases and 6 bases, there was a span of 23 bases. Germline CDR1 SGHAT, CDR2 FQNNGV. The CDR3 consists of 16 residues. In DNA form, the CDR3 reads TGTGCCAGCAGCGCCCGGGGTAGGGGAGGATCGGGCGAGCAGTACTTC. Translation: CASSARGRGGSGEQYF.

As DNA, the CDR3 is TGCAGTGCTAGAGCCTCTACAGGGTCTGGGGCCAACGTCCTGACTTTC. Encoded protein: CSARASTGSGANVLTF. The chain is built from TRBV20-1 and TRBJ2-6, with a tentative D call TRBD1 (6 bases). Germline-derived CDR1 and CDR2 are DFQATT and SNEGSKA (reference sequence). This CDR3 has 16 residues. V dropped 1 base and J dropped 1 base, with 11 bases sitting between them.

The rearrangement links TRBV28 to TRBJ1-1; 7 nucleotides line up with TRBD1. In germline, CDR1 is MDHEN, CDR2 SYDVKM. The CDR3 has 16 residues. V trimming: 7 bases; J trimming: 6 bases; junction bases outside the gene matches: 17. The CDR3 is CASTRDRQSVIPEAFF. CDR3 nucleotide sequence: TGTGCCAGCACCCGGGACAGACAAAGCGTGATCCCTGAAGCTTTCTTT.

This clonotype has only a few counts. This could be a read error, since a much larger clone is one nucleotide away. J is TRBJ2-7 and V is TRBV6-5; D uncertain. Trimming pared 2 bases from V and 3 bases from J, leaving 11 bases between. The CDR3 has 14 amino acids. Germline lookup yields CDR1 MNHEY and CDR2 SVGAGI. Written as DNA, the CDR3 is TGTGCCAGCAGTTACAAATCGGGCTTCTACGAGCAGTACTTC. Its protein is CASSYKSGFYEQYF.

This chain connects TRBV29-1 to TRBJ2-7; D gene uncertain. The germline V and J ends were trimmed by 4 bases and 3 bases, with 13 bases remaining between them. This CDR3 has 13 amino acids. Germline V CDR1 and CDR2: SQVTM, ANQGSEA. CDR3: CSVATGVGYEQYF. The CDR3 nucleotides are TGCAGCGTTGCGACGGGCGTTGGCTACGAGCAGTACTTC.

There are a few counts of this clonotype. The chain couples TRBV20-1 to TRBJ2-7, with TRBD2 matching over 8 bases. With 6 bases clipped from V and 2 bases from J, the junction kept 12 bases outside the gene matches. The CDR3 runs to 15 residues. The germline V gene encodes CDR1 DFQATT and CDR2 SNEGSKA (reference sequence). The CDR3 DNA reads TGCAGTGCCAGCGGGGGAAGTACCGACCCCTACGAGCAGTACTTC. As protein: CSASGGSTDPYEQYF.

The table lists this clonotype with many counts. V gene TRBV7-2 combines with J gene TRBJ2-7; D remains ambiguous. Germline V gives CDR1 SGHTA, CDR2 FQGNSA. There are 13 residues in the CDR3. Trimming shortened V by 5 bases and J by 0 bases, and 8 bases separated the two germline ends. This chain's CDR3 is CASSVVGSYEQYF. The CDR3 coding sequence is TGTGCCAGCAGCGTCGTTGGCTCCTACGAGCAGTACTTC.

This clonotype was detected many times. V and J are TRBV12-3 or TRBV12-4 and TRBJ1-5, with D tentatively TRBD1 (6 bases). This CDR3 is built from 13 residues. V dropped 7 bases and J dropped 7 bases, with 14 bases sitting between them. The CDR3 DNA is TGTGCCAGCACCCCGACAGGACGGCAGCCCCAGCATTTT. Protein: CASTPTGRQPQHF.

On this clonotype: The germline gene is not matched at one end of the junction; a read error may be the cause. The rearrangement joins TRBV11-2 to TRBJ1-6; TRBD1 matches at 9 bases. CDR1 SGHAT and CDR2 FQNNGV come from the germline V gene. The CDR3 covers 15 residues. The CDR3: CTSSSQTGGNSPLHF. CDR3 nucleotide sequence: TGTACCAGCAGCTCGCAGACAGGGGGTAATTCACCCCTCCACTTT.

In this sample, this clonotype turned up many times. The V call is TRBV12-5, the J call TRBJ2-5, with 10 bases matching TRBD1. The CDR3 runs 18 residues. The germline V gene has CDR1 LGHNT and CDR2 FRNRAP. After removal of 1 base from V and 7 bases from J, the junction contained 15 bases not matched to a gene. The CDR3 bases are TGTGCTAGTGGTTTGGAAGAAACGGGACAGGGGAGCGGGGCGACCCAGTACTTC. Encoded protein: CASGLEETGQGSGATQYF.

This clonotype appeared many times. This chain connects TRBV20-1 to TRBJ2-7, with D uncertain. The CDR3 runs 13 residues. Trimming removed 4 bases from V and 2 bases from J, with 12 bases in between. The V gene's germline CDR1 is DFQATT and CDR2 SNEGSKA (reference sequence). The CDR3 DNA is TGCAGTGCTACTCTCGGCGGACCCTACGAGCAGTACTTC. Translation: CSATLGGPYEQYF.

This clonotype appeared many times. V is TRBV30 and J is TRBJ1-1, with D perhaps matching TRBD1 (6 bases). V dropped 2 bases and J dropped 6 bases, with 10 bases sitting between them. There are 12 residues in the CDR3. Germline V gives CDR1 GTSNPN, CDR2 SVGIG (reference sequence). In DNA form, the CDR3 reads TGTGCCTGGAGTACGGGGGCCCCTGAAGCTTTCTTT. Protein product: CAWSTGAPEAFF.

The sample holds many counts of this clonotype. V and J are TRBV7-3 and TRBJ1-5; D is perhaps TRBD1 (5 bases). V shed 1 base and J shed 6 bases, with 7 bases lying between them. The CDR3 is 13 residues long. The V gene's germline CDR1 is SGHTA and CDR2 FQGTGA. CDR3 DNA: TGTGCCAGCAGCTTAAGGCAGGGTCAGCCCCAGCATTTT. Its protein product is CASSLRQGQPQHF.

This clonotype was observed a handful of times. The germline gene is not matched at one end of the junction; a read error may be the cause. The genes are TRBV4-1 and TRBJ1-5; D is undetermined. This CDR3 is built from 13 residues. Germline V gene data show CDR1 as MGHRA and CDR2 as YSYEKL. CDR3 DNA: TGCACCAGCAGCCAAGTAACGAGACAGCCCCAGCATTTT. Translation gives CTSSQVTRQPQHF.

V is TRBV6-5 and J is TRBJ2-5, with no clear D. This CDR3 has 13 amino acids. The V gene's germline CDR1 is MNHEY and CDR2 SVGAGI. Trimming took 4 bases from V and 5 from J, leaving 11 bases between them. The CDR3 nucleotides read TGTGCCAGCAGTTGGGTGGACGATGAGACCCAGTACTTC. This codes for CASSWVDDETQYF.

The chain is built from TRBV13 and TRBJ1-6, with unresolved D. This CDR3 is 13 amino acids long. The V gene lost 1 base and the J gene lost 8 bases, with 6 bases spanning the gap. Per germline, CDR1 PRHDT and CDR2 FYEKMQ (reference sequence). Here the CDR3 reads CASSLVSDSPLHF. The CDR3 coding sequence is TGTGCCAGCAGCTTAGTTTCAGATTCACCCCTCCACTTT. The complete variable domain, with remaining parts taken from reference TRBV13 and TRBJ1-6, reads AAGVIQSPRHLIKEKRETATLKCYPIPRHDTVYWYQQGPGQDPQFLISFYEKMQSDKGSIPDRFSAQQFSDYHSELNMSSLELGDSALYFCASSLVSDSPLHFGNGTRLTVT.

In its sample, this clonotype was seen a few times. The genes are TRBV28 and TRBJ1-1; TRBD1 is a possible D gene (6 bases). Deletions cut 1 base from V and 3 bases from J, with 15 bases between. The CDR3 sequence is 16 residues long. Germline CDR1 MDHEN, CDR2 SYDVKM. Here the CDR3 DNA reads TGTGCCAGCAGTTTATTTTGGGACAAGGAGGACACTGAAGCTTTCTTT. Translated, it gives CASSLFWDKEDTEAFF. The entire variable domain, with the rest obtained from reference TRBV28 and TRBJ1-1, is as follows: DVKVTQSSRYLVKRTGEKVFLECVQDMDHENMFWYRQDPGLGLRLIYFSYDVKMKEKGDIPEGYSVSREKKERFSLILESASTNQTSMYLCASSLFWDKEDTEAFFGQGTRLTVV.

Remarks on this clonotype: A read error is possible here, since a much larger clone lies one base away. V is TRBV4-1 and J is TRBJ1-1; a weak D match, TRBD1 (5 bases). The CDR3 contains 14 residues. The germline gives CDR1 MGHRA, CDR2 YSYEKL. The CDR3 DNA reads TGCGCCAGCAGCCCGGGACTGCGGAACTCTGAAGCTTTCTTT. It yields the protein CASSPGLRNSEAFF.

This rearrangement joins TRBV6-1 to TRBJ2-5; 12 bases fit TRBD1. J was trimmed by 5 bases and V by 6 bases; bases with no gene match: 10. The CDR3 extends over 16 amino acids. Germline CDR1 is MNHNS and CDR2 is SASEGT. Here the CDR3 DNA reads TGTGCCAGCAGACCCAGGGACAGGGGGCCGTTGGAGACCCAGTACTTC. This encodes CASRPRDRGPLETQYF.

A single count supports this clonotype. The chain joins TRBV12-3 or TRBV12-4 to TRBJ1-2; 8 bases map to TRBD1. The CDR3 runs to 15 residues. Losses at the gene ends were 4 bases for V and 8 bases for J; bases not matched to a gene: 12. This chain's CDR3 is CASSSTPGGVGGYTF. In DNA form, the CDR3 reads TGTGCCAGCAGTTCGACTCCAGGGGGCGTGGGAGGCTACACCTTC.

This clonotype occurred many times. This chain uses TRBV28 with TRBJ2-5, with 7 bases fitting TRBD2. The CDR3 contains 15 residues. J was trimmed by 5 bases and V by 3 bases; bases with no gene match: 9. Germline CDR1 is MDHEN and CDR2 is SYDVKM. In DNA form, the CDR3 reads TGTGCCAGCAGTTTTGTCGGGGGGAGGTGGGAGACCCAGTACTTC. Translation gives CASSFVGGRWETQYF.

V and J are TRBV4-3 and TRBJ1-5; perhaps TRBD1 as D (6 bases). This CDR3 comprises 16 residues. V lost 0 bases to trimming and J lost 11 bases, with 20 bases between them. The germline V gene has CDR1 LGHNA and CDR2 YSLEER. Written as DNA, the CDR3 is TGCGCCAGCAGCCAAGATCCCACCGGGGGCCGGGGAGCCCAGCATTTT. It codes for CASSQDPTGGRGAQHF.